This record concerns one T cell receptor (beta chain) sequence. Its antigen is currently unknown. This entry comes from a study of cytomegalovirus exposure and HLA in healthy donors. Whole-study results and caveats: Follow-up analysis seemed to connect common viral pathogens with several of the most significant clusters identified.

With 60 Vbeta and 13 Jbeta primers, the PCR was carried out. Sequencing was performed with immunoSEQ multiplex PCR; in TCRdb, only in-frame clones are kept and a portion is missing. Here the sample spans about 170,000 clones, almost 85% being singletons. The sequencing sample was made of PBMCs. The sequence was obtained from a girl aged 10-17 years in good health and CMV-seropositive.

The CDR3 reads CASSYQVMNTEAFF. In DNA form, the CDR3 reads TGTGCCAGCAGTTACCAGGTGATGAACACTGAAGCTTTCTTT. The V gene is TRBV6-5, the J gene TRBJ1-1, with D uncertain. Per germline, CDR1 MNHEY and CDR2 SVGAGI. The V end lost 2 bases, the J end lost 0 bases, and 7 bases lay between the germline ends. The CDR3 is 14 residues long.